The 30 T cell receptor beta chains given below trace back to one sample, sequenced in a study of shared clonotypes between healthy human individuals. The method was immunoSEQ multiplex PCR; TCRdb's version includes in-frame clones alone and lacks a portion of them. Here the sample spans roughly 2.5 million clones, approximately 90% being singletons. The sample taken for sequencing was naive CD4+ T cells sorted from blood. Documented subset: CD45RA+ positively selected. These TCRs come from a man between 18 and 35 years old in good health.

J is TRBJ1-2 and V is TRBV5-1, with 7 nucleotides matching TRBD1. CDR1 is SGHRS and CDR2 is YFSETQ in the germline V gene. J gave up 2 bases and V 4 bases, and 8 bases lay outside the gene matches. The CDR3 runs to 15 residues. This CDR3 is CASSLSGQLNYGYTF. CDR3 sequence (DNA): TGCGCCAGCAGCCTCTCGGGACAGCTCAACTATGGCTACACCTTC.

This clone showed up just once. The chain recombines TRBV27 with TRBJ2-7, with TRBD2 identical over 8 bases. The CDR3 totals 16 residues. V trimming: 4 bases; J trimming: 7 bases; junction bases outside the gene matches: 15. Looked up from germline, CDR1 is MNHEY and CDR2 is SMNVEV (reference sequence). CDR3 residues: CASSSFRRGALGEQYF. CDR3 in DNA: TGTGCCAGCAGTTCCTTCCGGCGGGGGGCGCTTGGAGAGCAGTACTTC.

The V call is TRBV19, the J call TRBJ1-5, with 8 bases fitting TRBD1. V shed 3 bases and J 0 bases; nucleotides not matched to a gene: 13. The CDR3 is 19 amino acids. Germline lookup yields CDR1 LNHDA and CDR2 SQIVND (reference sequence). Here the CDR3 reads CASSMWGTGVTPSNQPQHF. The CDR3 DNA reads TGTGCCAGTAGTATGTGGGGGACAGGAGTCACTCCTAGCAATCAGCCCCAGCATTTT. Full variable domain (outside the CDR3, taken from reference TRBV19 and TRBJ1-5): DGGITQSPKYLFRKEGQNVTLSCEQNLNHDAMYWYRQDPGQGLRLIYYSQIVNDFQKGDIAEGYSVSREKKESFPLTVTSAQKNPTAFYLCASSMWGTGVTPSNQPQHFGDGTRLSIL.

This chain uses TRBV19 with TRBJ2-1; possibly TRBD1 for D (6 bases). CDR1 and CDR2 (germline): LNHDA, SQIVND (reference sequence). This CDR3 comprises 15 residues. V was pared by 4 bases and J by 6 bases, with 16 bases between. The CDR3 DNA sequence: TGTGCCAGTAGTACTGGACAGCGGTTTAGCAATGAGCAGTTCTTC. This translates into CASSTGQRFSNEQFF.

The chain combines TRBV19 with TRBJ2-2, with TRBD2 as a possible D gene (5 bases). CDR3 length equals 16 residues. CDR1 is LNHDA, CDR2 SQIVND, per germline (reference sequence). Trimming removed 1 base at V and 3 bases at J, with 12 bases between. In DNA, the CDR3 is TGTGCCAGTAGTATAGTTCTGCAGGACTACACCGGGGAGCTGTTTTTT. Translating it yields CASSIVLQDYTGELFF.

This chain connects TRBV6-4 to TRBJ1-3; TRBD1 agrees at 7 bases. The CDR3 sequence is 19 residues long. The V gene's germline CDR1 is MRHNA and CDR2 SNTAGT. The junction had 13 bases not matched to a gene; V was cut back by 0 bases and J by 2 bases. This CDR3 reads CASSDSNRGAQNTGNTIYF. As DNA, the CDR3 is TGTGCCAGCAGTGACTCCAACAGGGGCGCGCAGAATACTGGAAACACCATATATTTT.

The rearrangement joins TRBV5-6 to TRBJ1-5, with D hard to call. This CDR3 region has 12 residues. Germline lookup yields CDR1 SGHDT and CDR2 YYEEEE. Deletions cut 3 bases from V and 9 bases from J, with 10 bases between. The CDR3 DNA is TGTGCCAGCAGCTCCCTACCAGGGCCCCAGCATTTT. This gives the protein CASSSLPGPQHF. Supplemented by reference TRBV5-6 and TRBJ1-5, the full variable domain reads DAGVTQSPTHLIKTRGQQVTLRCSPKSGHDTVSWYQQALGQGPQFIFQYYEEEERQRGNFPDRFSGHQFPNYSSELNVNALLLGDSALYLCASSSLPGPQHFGDGTRLSIL.

The V and J genes are TRBV18 and TRBJ2-5, with 7 nucleotides matching TRBD1. CDR1 KGHSH and CDR2 LQKENI come from the germline V gene. This CDR3 region has 14 residues. V was pared by 3 bases and J by 5 bases, with 6 bases of the junction left unmatched. The CDR3 protein is CASSPGQTPETQYF. The CDR3 DNA sequence: TGTGCCAGCTCACCGGGACAGACCCCTGAGACCCAGTACTTC. Supplemented by reference TRBV18 and TRBJ2-5, the full variable domain reads NAGVMQNPRHLVRRRGQEARLRCSPMKGHSHVYWYRQLPEEGLKFMVYLQKENIIDESGMPKERFSAEFPKEGPSILRIQQVVRGDSAAYFCASSPGQTPETQYFGPGTRLLVL.

This clone was detected once. The V call is TRBV5-1, the J call TRBJ2-3; a possible D gene is TRBD1 (5 bases). Germline V gene sequence: CDR1 SGHRS, CDR2 YFSETQ. V lost 1 base, J lost 0 bases, and 12 bases lay in between. The CDR3 is made up of 16 amino acids. This CDR3 reads CASSLRGLPSTDTQYF. DNA of the CDR3: TGCGCCAGCAGCTTGAGGGGTCTCCCTAGCACAGATACGCAGTATTTT.

The chain couples TRBV5-6 to TRBJ1-2; 7 bases are shared with TRBD1. This CDR3 region has 15 residues. V gave up 4 bases and J gave up 6 bases; unmatched junction bases: 12. The germline gives CDR1 SGHDT, CDR2 YYEEEE. The CDR3 bases are TGTGCCAGCAGCGGAGGGGGCGCAATCAGCAATGGCTACACCTTC. Translating gives CASSGGGAISNGYTF.

J is TRBJ1-3 and V is TRBV5-5; the D is unclear. The CDR3 runs 15 residues. Trimming took off 0 bases at V and 0 bases at J, with 7 bases between the two ends. CDR1 and CDR2 from the germline V gene are SGHKS and YYEKEE (reference sequence). CDR3 DNA sequence: TGTGCCAGCAGCTTGGAAGGAGCCTCTGGAAACACCATATATTTT. Protein sequence: CASSLEGASGNTIYF. Full variable domain (rest looked up from reference TRBV5-5 and TRBJ1-3): DAGVTQSPTHLIKTRGQQVTLRCSPISGHKSVSWYQQVLGQGPQFIFQYYEKEERGRGNFPDRFSARQFPNYSSELNVNALLLGDSALYLCASSLEGASGNTIYFGEGSWLTVV.

About this clone itself: This sample includes further DNA sequences coding for the same CDR3. V is TRBV7-2 and J is TRBJ2-2; D might be TRBD2 (5 bases). The germline gives CDR1 SGHTA, CDR2 FQGNSA. V was pared by 4 bases and J by 8 bases, with 8 bases between. This CDR3 contains 12 residues. Here the CDR3 reads CASSSRAGELFF. The CDR3 nucleotides read TGTGCCAGCAGCTCGAGGGCGGGGGAGCTGTTTTTT.

Here the CDR3 DNA reads TGTGCCAGCAGGGGACTAGCCAGCACAGATACGCAGTATTTT. It specifies CASRGLASTDTQYF. This chain links TRBV6-1 with TRBJ2-3; 9 bases match TRBD2. Per germline, CDR1 MNHNS and CDR2 SASEGT. This CDR3 has 14 amino acids. V dropped 6 bases and J dropped 0; count of bases not matched to a gene: 1.

The rearrangement uses TRBV18 and TRBJ2-5, with D possibly matching TRBD1 (6 bases). The ends were cut back, 6 bases at V and 2 bases at J, with 13 bases in the middle. CDR3 length: 14 amino acids. Germline loops: CDR1 KGHSH, CDR2 LQKENI. The DNA of the CDR3 is TGTGCCAGCTCTCCGGACAGAGGACAAGAGACCCAGTACTTC. Amino acid sequence: CASSPDRGQETQYF.

The gene calls are TRBV5-1 and TRBJ2-5, with 10 bases identical to TRBD2. The V and J ends lost 4 bases and 6 bases, in that order; junction bases with no gene match: 15. The CDR3 has 17 residues. Looked up from germline, CDR1 is SGHRS and CDR2 is YFSETQ. The CDR3 region is CASSTGESSGGTKTQYF. The CDR3 DNA is TGCGCCAGCAGCACCGGAGAAAGTAGCGGGGGGACGAAGACCCAGTACTTC.

The chain joins TRBV9 to TRBJ2-6; D not resolved. Deletions cut 3 bases from V and 0 bases from J, with 13 bases between. This CDR3 contains 17 residues. The V gene's germline CDR1 is SGDLS and CDR2 YYNGEE. CDR3 bases: TGTGCCAGCAGCGAAACTCTTCAGAGCTCTGGGGCCAACGTCCTGACTTTC. Translated: CASSETLQSSGANVLTF. Based on the CDR3 plus reference TRBV9 and TRBJ2-6, the full variable domain is DSGVTQTPKHLITATGQRVTLRCSPRSGDLSVYWYQQSLDQGLQFLIQYYNGEERAKGNILERFSAQQFPDLHSELNLSSLELGDSALYFCASSETLQSSGANVLTFGAGSRLTVL.

This clone occurred once. V gene TRBV18 combines with J gene TRBJ2-3, with a possible D match to TRBD1 (6 bases). The CDR3 spans 14 residues. CDR1 and CDR2 (germline): KGHSH, LQKENI. V was cut by 4 bases and J by 1 base, with 9 bases left in between. The CDR3 sequence: CASSRNRGTDTQYF. As DNA, the CDR3 is TGTGCCAGCTCACGCAACAGGGGCACAGATACGCAGTATTTT.

This chain uses TRBV14 with TRBJ2-3; D is ambiguous. V gave up 0 bases and J gave up 11 bases, with 9 bases separating them. The CDR3 is 12 residues long. The V gene's germline CDR1 is SGHDN and CDR2 FVKESK. CDR3 amino acids: CASSQDQLEQYF. CDR3 in DNA: TGTGCCAGCAGCCAAGATCAGCTCGAGCAGTATTTT.

As to this clone: The same CDR3 also results from other DNA sequences found in this sample. The J gene is TRBJ1-6, the V gene TRBV5-1, with a possible D match to TRBD1 (5 bases). The CDR3 is 15 residues long. V shed 0 bases and J shed 5 bases, with 9 bases lying between them. In germline, CDR1 is SGHRS, CDR2 YFSETQ. The CDR3 spells CASSLARGDNSPLHF. CDR3 bases: TGCGCCAGCAGCTTGGCGCGGGGGGATAATTCACCCCTCCACTTT.

Regarding this clone: This CDR3 is also generated by other DNA sequences in the sample. The chain links TRBV29-1 to TRBJ2-3; tentative D call: TRBD1 (6 bases). Per germline, CDR1 SQVTM and CDR2 ANQGSEA. The ends were cut back, 6 bases at V and 3 bases at J, with 10 bases in the middle. The CDR3 runs to 12 residues. CDR3 residues: CSVDQGTDTQYF. CDR3 sequence (DNA): TGCAGCGTCGACCAGGGGACAGATACGCAGTATTTT.

As for this clone: This sample includes further DNA sequences coding for the same CDR3. V usage is TRBV6-5 and J usage is TRBJ2-6; TRBD2 is a possible D gene (5 bases). This CDR3 is 15 amino acids long. CDR1 is MNHEY and CDR2 is SVGAGI in the germline V gene. The V gene lost 3 bases and the J gene lost 0 bases, with 6 bases spanning the gap. CDR3 DNA sequence: TGTGCCAGCAGTTATGAGGGCTCTGGGGCCAACGTCCTGACTTTC. Its translation: CASSYEGSGANVLTF.

This sequence joins TRBV28 and TRBJ1-2; 7 nucleotides match TRBD1. J was trimmed by 4 bases and V by 4 bases; bases with no gene match: 9. The CDR3 covers 15 residues. Germline-derived CDR1 and CDR2 are MDHEN and SYDVKM. CDR3 loop: CASSYQTGKGYGYTF. The CDR3 region has the DNA TGTGCCAGCAGTTACCAGACAGGGAAAGGCTATGGCTACACCTTC.

This clone was recorded only once. The chain links TRBV28 to TRBJ2-2, with D perhaps TRBD1 (6 bases). CDR3 size: 16 residues. CDR1 is MDHEN, CDR2 SYDVKM, per germline. V was pared by 6 bases and J by 2 bases, with 16 bases between. CDR3: CASSRPGTRNTGELFF. The CDR3 DNA follows: TGTGCCAGCAGCCGTCCCGGGACAAGAAACACCGGGGAGCTGTTTTTT.

This clone appeared a single time. The V gene is TRBV10-3, the J gene TRBJ2-6; perhaps D is TRBD1 or TRBD2 (6 bases each). Trimming took 6 bases from V and 3 from J, leaving 15 bases between them. The CDR3 runs to 16 residues. From germline, CDR1 is ENHRY and CDR2 SYGVKD. CDR3 protein: CAIRPAGGSGANVLTF. The CDR3 DNA reads as TGTGCCATCAGGCCGGCCGGGGGCAGTGGGGCCAACGTCCTGACTTTC.

J is TRBJ1-2 and V is TRBV6-1, with D hard to call. Germline CDR1 reads MNHNS; CDR2 reads SASEGT. CDR3 length: 13 residues. V was shortened by 7 bases and J by 3 bases, with 12 bases between the two germline ends. The chain's CDR3 is CASNDFGDYGYTF. In DNA, the CDR3 is TGTGCCAGCAACGATTTTGGGGACTATGGCTACACCTTC.

Comments on this clone: Mismatch with germline at one junction end may stem from a read error. The chain has TRBV7-7 and TRBJ2-6; D call uncertain. The germline gives CDR1 SSHAT, CDR2 FNYEAQ (reference sequence). The CDR3 consists of 15 residues. The CDR3 region is CASSLETGGANVLTF. For the CDR3, the DNA is TGTGCTAGCAGCTTAGAGACCGGTGGGGCCAACGTCCTGACTTTC.

The count of this clone is one. This sequence joins TRBV5-1 and TRBJ2-3, with D possibly TRBD1 on 5 matching bases. This CDR3 region has 16 residues. Trimming pared 2 bases from V and 1 base from J, leaving 14 bases between. Germline CDR1 and CDR2: SGHRS and YFSETQ. The CDR3 nucleotides are TGCGCCAGCAGCTTCAACGTACAGGACCGCACAGATACGCAGTATTTT. Translated: CASSFNVQDRTDTQYF.

The chain couples TRBV4-1 to TRBJ2-7, with 11 bases identical to TRBD2. Germline CDR1 is MGHRA and CDR2 is YSYEKL. The CDR3 loop spans 15 amino acids. The V and J ends lost 0 bases and 7 bases, in that order; junction bases with no gene match: 5. CDR3 coding DNA: TGCGCCAGCAGCCAAGAGACGAGGACTAGCGGGGAGCAGTACTTC. Translation: CASSQETRTSGEQYF.

Notes on this clone: At the DNA level, this CDR3 is encoded by other sequences in the same sample as well. This chain links TRBV5-1 with TRBJ2-6; D remains unclear. The CDR3 extends over 15 amino acids. The V gene's germline CDR1 is SGHRS and CDR2 YFSETQ. V was clipped by 4 bases and J by 0 bases, with 8 bases between them. CDR3: CASSPTSSGANVLTF. The CDR3 DNA follows: TGCGCCAGCAGCCCGACAAGCTCTGGGGCCAACGTCCTGACTTTC.

This sequence joins TRBV10-1 and TRBJ2-7; TRBD1 aligns across 8 bases. Trimming cost V 6 bases and J 6 bases; bases outside gene matches: 7. In germline, CDR1 is WNHNN, CDR2 SYGVQD (reference sequence). This CDR3 has 13 amino acids. CDR3 loop: CASSRGQGLEQYF. The CDR3 nucleotides are TGCGCCAGCAGCCGAGGACAGGGACTCGAGCAGTACTTC.